Below are 8 T cell receptor beta chains sequenced from a single sample in a study of CD8 T cells in Susac syndrome. An input of about 0.45 to 1 ug of RNA was subjected to reverse transcription using random hexamers. In TCRdb, the immunoSEQ multiplex PCR reads were re-called with MiXCR into one record per CDR3 protein. The sample lists over 70,000 distinct CDR3 sequences; about 96% were seen once. Sequencing was done on a sample of CD8+ T cells from PBMCs. These receptors were taken from a human donor with Susac syndrome.

The V and J genes are TRBV28 and TRBJ2-7; the match to TRBD2 covers 11 bases. Germline lookup yields CDR1 MDHEN and CDR2 SYDVKM. The V gene end was trimmed by 3 bases and the J gene end by 4 bases; junction bases not matched to a gene: 5. The CDR3 is made up of 15 amino acids. The CDR3 protein is CASSLRLAGRYEQYF. The CDR3 DNA sequence: TGTGCCAGCAGTTTGCGACTAGCGGGGAGATACGAGCAGTACTTC.

The rearrangement uses TRBV30 and TRBJ2-3, with TRBD1 matching over 8 bases. In germline, CDR1 is GTSNPN, CDR2 SVGIG (reference sequence). Unmatched junction bases numbered 0, after V lost 0 bases and J lost 1 base. The CDR3 is made up of 14 amino acids. The chain's CDR3 is CAWSVDRGTDTQYF. In DNA form, the CDR3 reads TGTGCCTGGAGTGTGGACAGGGGCACAGATACGCAGTATTTT.

CDR3 DNA: TGTGCCAGCAGCTTTGACAGACAGTCGGGCTACACCTTC. This gives the protein CASSFDRQSGYTF. The chain links TRBV2 to TRBJ1-2, with D possibly TRBD1 on 5 matching bases. The CDR3 length is 13 residues. The V gene lost 6 bases and the J gene lost 8 bases, with 16 bases spanning the gap. Germline CDR1 SNHLY, CDR2 FYNNEI.

DNA for the CDR3: TGCAGTGGCGCACCGGCTAGCGGGGTTAATGAGCAGTTCTTC. Encoded protein: CSGAPASGVNEQFF. V usage is TRBV20-1 and J usage is TRBJ2-1, with 9 nucleotides matching TRBD2. CDR3 length: 14 residues. Germline CDR1 DFQATT, CDR2 SNEGSKA (reference sequence). Losses at the gene ends were 7 bases for V and 7 bases for J; bases not matched to a gene: 11.

The CDR3 bases are TGTGCCAGCAGCGTAGGGACGACAGATACGCAGTATTTT. Protein: CASSVGTTDTQYF. The gene calls are TRBV9 and TRBJ2-3; no firm D call. Deletions cut 0 bases from V and 3 bases from J, with 5 bases between. This CDR3 region has 13 residues. Germline V gene data show CDR1 as SGDLS and CDR2 as YYNGEE.

The gene calls are TRBV9 and TRBJ2-3, with D perhaps TRBD2 (5 bases). This CDR3 contains 13 residues. V was shortened by 2 bases and J by 3 bases, with 7 bases between the two germline ends. Germline V gives CDR1 SGDLS, CDR2 YYNGEE. CDR3 region: CASSVEGTDTQYF. In DNA form, the CDR3 reads TGTGCCAGCAGCGTCGAGGGAACAGATACGCAGTATTTT.

The chain has TRBV6-6 and TRBJ2-1; 8 nucleotides align to TRBD2. This CDR3 is built from 14 residues. Germline lookup yields CDR1 MNHNY and CDR2 SVGAGI (reference sequence). Trimming took 8 bases from V and 9 from J; bases not matched to a gene: 12. The CDR3 region has the DNA TGTGCCAGCCTCATGTTGCGGGGGGCACTTGAGCAGTTCTTC. This translates into CASLMLRGALEQFF.

The rearrangement uses TRBV20-1 and TRBJ2-7; 9 nucleotides match TRBD1. Germline-derived CDR1 and CDR2 are DFQATT and SNEGSKA (reference sequence). J gave up 4 bases and V 6 bases, and 7 bases lay outside the gene matches. There are 13 residues in the CDR3. CDR3 sequence (DNA): TGCAGTGCGGTCGGGACAGGGACATACGAGCAGTACTTC. It yields the protein CSAVGTGTYEQYF.